These 23 T cell receptor beta chains share one sample of origin, sequenced in a study of blood T cell repertoires in COVID-19. Generated by immunoSEQ multiplex PCR, the TCRdb table keeps only in-frame clones and is missing some. The table shows about 430,000 clones, with roughly 90% occurring only once. Material for sequencing was PBMCs or T cells enriched from blood (not recorded which). The origin of the receptors is a woman aged 25-40 years with acute COVID-19.

The chain employs TRBV18 and TRBJ1-1; D perhaps matches TRBD1 (6 bases). The CDR3 consists of 14 residues. The V gene lost 4 bases and the J gene lost 3 bases, with 12 bases spanning the gap. Looked up from germline, CDR1 is KGHSH and CDR2 is LQKENI. CDR3 loop: CASSQGGLDTEAFF. The CDR3 bases are TGTGCCAGCTCACAAGGGGGTTTGGACACTGAAGCTTTCTTT.

V usage is TRBV11-2 and J usage is TRBJ1-4, with D possibly matching TRBD1 (5 bases). Trimming took 5 bases from V and 8 from J, leaving 15 bases between them. The CDR3 spans 14 residues. Germline CDR1 SGHAT, CDR2 FQNNGV. This chain's CDR3 is CASSTGLVGEKLFF. Here the CDR3 DNA reads TGTGCCAGCAGCACAGGTTTGGTCGGCGAAAAACTGTTTTTT. Full variable domain (outside the CDR3, taken from reference TRBV11-2 and TRBJ1-4): EAGVAQSPRYKIIEKRQSVAFWCNPISGHATLYWYQQILGQGPKLLIQFQNNGVVDDSQLPKDRFSAERLKGVDSTLKIQPAKLEDSAVYLCASSTGLVGEKLFFGSGTQLSVL.

This chain uses TRBV2 with TRBJ1-5; 7 nucleotides align to TRBD1. Germline CDR1 and CDR2: SNHLY and FYNNEI. The CDR3 is 14 residues long. Trimming took 6 bases from V and 4 from J; bases not matched to a gene: 6. CDR3 protein: CASSDDRVNQPQHF. CDR3 in DNA: TGTGCCAGCAGCGACGACAGGGTAAATCAGCCCCAGCATTTT.

This chain links TRBV2 with TRBJ1-5, with a tentative D call TRBD1 (6 bases). The CDR3 totals 15 residues. CDR1 SNHLY and CDR2 FYNNEI come from the germline V gene. Between the trimmed V and J ends, which lost 6 bases and 0 bases, there was a span of 12 bases. CDR3 sequence reads: CASRRQVNSNQPQHF. The DNA of the CDR3 is TGTGCCAGCAGGAGACAGGTTAATAGCAATCAGCCCCAGCATTTT.

V is TRBV5-1 and J is TRBJ2-1; 9 positions match TRBD2. The CDR3 loop spans 15 amino acids. V shed 4 bases and J 9 bases; nucleotides not matched to a gene: 11. Per germline, CDR1 SGHRS and CDR2 YFSETQ. The CDR3 sequence: CASSPLAGGPSEQFF. CDR3 sequence (DNA): TGCGCCAGCAGCCCTCTGGCGGGGGGGCCCAGTGAGCAGTTCTTC. The entire variable domain, with the rest obtained from reference TRBV5-1 and TRBJ2-1, is as follows: KAGVTQTPRYLIKTRGQQVTLSCSPISGHRSVSWYQQTPGQGLQFLFEYFSETQRNKGNFPGRFSGRQFSNSRSEMNVSTLELGDSALYLCASSPLAGGPSEQFFGPGTRLTVL.

The chain combines TRBV19 with TRBJ1-3; 8 bases line up with TRBD1. V was clipped by 8 bases and J by 0 bases; unmatched bases: 9. This CDR3 contains 16 residues. Germline V CDR1 and CDR2: LNHDA, SQIVND (reference sequence). The CDR3 DNA sequence: TGTGCCAGTGGCCAGGGGGCCCGGGACTCTGGAAACACCATATATTTT. Translating it yields CASGQGARDSGNTIYF.

The CDR3 sequence: CASTKGGGGNSPLHF. DNA for the CDR3: TGTGCCAGCACCAAAGGCGGGGGTGGTAATTCACCCCTCCACTTT. This chain links TRBV6-4 with TRBJ1-6; D might be TRBD1 (5 bases). CDR3 size: 15 residues. The V gene's germline CDR1 is MRHNA and CDR2 SNTAGT. Deletions cut 7 bases from V and 6 bases from J, with 16 bases between.

The chain is built from TRBV7-2 and TRBJ2-1, with 10 bases identical to TRBD2. V was pared by 4 bases and J by 4 bases, with 1 base of the junction left unmatched. Germline CDR1 SGHTA, CDR2 FQGNSA. The CDR3 runs to 14 residues. The chain's CDR3 is CASSWTSGYNEQFF. CDR3 coding DNA: TGTGCCAGCAGCTGGACTAGCGGATACAATGAGCAGTTCTTC.

This chain joins TRBV10-2 and TRBJ2-7; 9 bases line up with TRBD2. The CDR3 spans 14 residues. The ends lost 5 bases at V and 7 bases at J; junction bases unmatched: 9. CDR1 is WSHSY and CDR2 is SAAADI in the germline V gene. CDR3 residues: CASSPSGVFREQYF. The CDR3 bases are TGCGCCAGCAGTCCTAGCGGGGTATTTCGGGAGCAGTACTTC.

The chain employs TRBV6-1 and TRBJ2-3; D ambiguous. The CDR3 consists of 13 residues. Trimming cost V 0 bases and J 4 bases, with 5 bases left between them. Germline CDR1 MNHNS, CDR2 SASEGT. As DNA, the CDR3 is TGTGCCAGCAGTGAAGCTGGGCCAGATACGCAGTATTTT. Translation gives CASSEAGPDTQYF.

The V gene is TRBV12-5, the J gene TRBJ1-1; D is unclear. Deletions cut 1 base from V and 5 bases from J, with 11 bases between. The CDR3 is 14 residues long. The V gene's germline CDR1 is LGHNT and CDR2 FRNRAP. The CDR3 nucleotides read TGTGCTAGTGGTTTGGGCGGGGAGGTTACTGAAGCTTTCTTT. Translated: CASGLGGEVTEAFF.

The chain employs TRBV5-6 and TRBJ1-4; no clear D gene. This CDR3 contains 15 residues. Trimming shortened V by 0 bases and J by 11 bases, and 17 bases separated the two germline ends. In germline, CDR1 is SGHDT, CDR2 YYEEEE. CDR3 region: CASSLVGSPLTKLFF. The CDR3 DNA reads as TGTGCCAGCAGCTTGGTGGGCAGCCCTTTGACCAAACTGTTTTTT.

The V and J genes are TRBV7-8 and TRBJ1-2; D not resolved. V was cut by 4 bases and J by 5 bases, with 20 bases left in between. Germline V CDR1 and CDR2: SGHVS, FQNEAQ. The CDR3 has 16 amino acids. The CDR3 nucleotides are TGTGCCAGCAGCTCCCGGCTTCAAGGCAGGAGGTATGGCTACACCTTC. It codes for CASSSRLQGRRYGYTF. Supplemented by reference TRBV7-8 and TRBJ1-2, the full variable domain reads GAGVSQSPRYKVAKRGQDVALRCDPISGHVSLFWYQQALGQGPEFLTYFQNEAQLDKSGLPSDRFFAERPEGSVSTLKIQRTQQEDSAVYLCASSSRLQGRRYGYTFGSGTRLTVV.

The V gene is TRBV9, the J gene TRBJ2-3; 10 bases are shared with TRBD2. The CDR3 totals 15 residues. Germline CDR1 reads SGDLS; CDR2 reads YYNGEE. The V segment lost 0 bases and the J segment 5 bases; nucleotides outside the gene matches: 3. CDR3 DNA: TGTGCCAGCAGCGTAGAGGGACTAGCGAGAGATACGCAGTATTTT. As protein: CASSVEGLARDTQYF. Combining the CDR3 with reference TRBV9 and TRBJ2-3 gives the whole variable domain DSGVTQTPKHLITATGQRVTLRCSPRSGDLSVYWYQQSLDQGLQFLIQYYNGEERAKGNILERFSAQQFPDLHSELNLSSLELGDSALYFCASSVEGLARDTQYFGPGTRLTVL.

The genes are TRBV9 and TRBJ2-3, with 11 bases matching TRBD2. The CDR3 contains 16 residues. Germline V gene data show CDR1 as SGDLS and CDR2 as YYNGEE. The ends lost 3 bases at V and 6 bases at J; junction bases unmatched: 9. CDR3 region: CASSAVAGGYGDTQYF. The CDR3, as DNA: TGTGCCAGCAGCGCCGTAGCGGGGGGGTATGGGGATACGCAGTATTTT.

The J gene is TRBJ2-5, the V gene TRBV7-8, with unresolved D. The CDR3 is 15 amino acids. The V end was cut by 6 bases, the J end by 5 bases, with 19 bases between. The germline V gene encodes CDR1 SGHVS and CDR2 FQNEAQ. The CDR3 loop is CASRRLNSGWETQYF. The CDR3, as DNA: TGTGCCAGCAGACGACTTAATTCGGGTTGGGAGACCCAGTACTTC.

Points on this clone: Additional DNA sequences in this sample encode the identical CDR3. The chain combines TRBV5-1 with TRBJ1-2; D is uncertain. The CDR3 is made up of 13 amino acids. The germline gives CDR1 SGHRS, CDR2 YFSETQ. V gave up 0 bases and J gave up 5 bases, with 8 bases separating them. As DNA, the CDR3 is TGCGCCAGCAGCTTGGTGAGCGGTTATGGCTACACCTTC. This translates into CASSLVSGYGYTF.

The chain couples TRBV2 to TRBJ2-1, with 7 nucleotides matching TRBD1. With V trimmed by 7 bases and J by 4 bases, 1 base remained unmatched. The CDR3 sequence is 12 residues long. CDR1 SNHLY and CDR2 FYNNEI come from the germline V gene. The CDR3 spells CASMTGYNEQFF. The CDR3 DNA is TGTGCCAGCATGACAGGGTACAATGAGCAGTTCTTC.

The genes are TRBV13 and TRBJ2-7; D possibly corresponds to TRBD2 (5 bases). This CDR3 comprises 15 residues. V lost 5 bases and J lost 0, with 14 bases in between. Per germline, CDR1 PRHDT and CDR2 FYEKMQ (reference sequence). CDR3 protein: CASSTGPGSSYEQYF. In nucleotides, the CDR3 is TGTGCCAGCAGCACCGGGCCGGGGAGCTCCTACGAGCAGTACTTC.

The chain joins TRBV28 to TRBJ2-7, with TRBD1 matching 7 bases. This CDR3 is 14 amino acids long. Germline CDR1 MDHEN, CDR2 SYDVKM. Trimming cost V 1 base and J 3 bases; bases outside gene matches: 3. The CDR3, as DNA: TGTGCCAGCAGTTTATCACAGGGGTTCTACGAGCAGTACTTC. Translating it yields CASSLSQGFYEQYF.

The chain recombines TRBV30 with TRBJ2-7; 8 positions agree with TRBD2. Trimming took 3 bases from V and 0 from J; bases not matched to a gene: 4. This CDR3 is built from 14 residues. Germline CDR1 and CDR2: GTSNPN and SVGIG (reference sequence). The chain's CDR3 is CAWRPAGASYEQYF. CDR3 nucleotide sequence: TGTGCCTGGAGGCCAGCGGGGGCCTCCTACGAGCAGTACTTC. The full variable domain, with the rest looked up from reference TRBV30 and TRBJ2-7, is SQTIHQWPATLVQPVGSPLSLECTVEGTSNPNLYWYRQAAGRGLQLLFYSVGIGQISSEVPQNLSASRPQDRQFILSSKKLLLSDSGFYLCAWRPAGASYEQYFGPGTRLTVT.

This clone was observed a few times. The chain joins TRBV29-1 to TRBJ1-1; 7 bases are shared with TRBD1. The CDR3 length is 13 residues. From germline, CDR1 is SQVTM and CDR2 ANQGSEA. The V segment lost 1 base and the J segment 5 bases; nucleotides outside the gene matches: 4. The CDR3 DNA follows: TGCAGCGTTGAAGGGGACAGACTGACTGAAGCTTTCTTT. The encoded protein is CSVEGDRLTEAFF.

The DNA for the CDR3 is TGTGCCAGCAGTGACCCGGGATCCCTAAGGGACACCTTC. Its protein is CASSDPGSLRDTF. The chain recombines TRBV6-1 with TRBJ1-2; D remains unclear. The CDR3 loop spans 13 amino acids. Germline loops: CDR1 MNHNS, CDR2 SASEGT. Deletions cut 3 bases from V and 12 bases from J, with 17 bases between.